These T cell receptor beta chains were read from a single sample in a study of blood T cell repertoires in COVID-19. Sequencing was performed with immunoSEQ multiplex PCR; in TCRdb, only in-frame clones are kept and a portion is missing. The sample yields under 250,000 clones, about 90% seen once. Sequenced material: peripheral blood. The source of these receptors is a man younger than 30 with active or convalescent COVID-19. Each CDR3 is given with its conserved first and last residue. The listing skips clone size in some rows; elsewhere it reads once, few, many or a size class.

clone_size | j_call | v_call | cdr3_aa
NA | TRBJ2-7 | TRBV6-2/TRBV6-3 | CASSYTPGGGQTVREQYF
few | TRBJ1-1 | TRBV7-3 | CASSTTGGHTEAFF
NA | TRBJ1-4 | TRBV4-1 | CASSILTLSRGTREKLFF
NA | TRBJ2-1 | TRBV24-1 | CATSDLPGLGGRLGNEQFF
NA | TRBJ1-5 | TRBV5-3 | CARSPQPYRVGVQPQHF
NA | TRBJ1-3 | TRBV9 | CASSVDSGGVNTIYF
NA | TRBJ2-7 | TRBV4-2 | CASSQVVQASSYEQYF
NA | TRBJ1-6 | TRBV11-2 | CASSLGHWPNSPLHF
NA | TRBJ2-2 | TRBV7-3 | CASSLAGANTGELFF
few | TRBJ1-2 | TRBV7-9 | CASSFRGFDYGYTF
NA | TRBJ1-2 | TRBV5-1 | CASRTGGAPYGYTF
NA | TRBJ1-2 | TRBV29-1 | CSVERGLNYGYTF
NA | TRBJ2-5 | TRBV5-1 | CASSLSGGQGQETQYF
NA | TRBJ1-2 | TRBV5-1 | CASSLAGKAGDGYTF
once | TRBJ1-2 | TRBV5-4 | CASSFRTGAYGYTF
few | TRBJ1-2 | TRBV19 | CASSPQRGTSHGYTF
NA | TRBJ1-4 | TRBV18 | CASSPITGTNEKLFF
NA | TRBJ2-7 | TRBV5-1 | CASSLDGSGWNEQYF
NA | TRBJ2-2 | TRBV28 | CASRPTSGRAGELFF
NA | TRBJ1-2 | TRBV18 | CASSPRTEPGDGYTF
NA | TRBJ1-4 | TRBV28 | CASSLGRKLFF
NA | TRBJ1-1 | TRBV28 | CASSSGTKNEAFF
NA | TRBJ1-3 | TRBV28 | CASSLQGAGNTIYF
NA | TRBJ2-5 | TRBV7-2 | CASSLSGEQETQYF
NA | TRBJ1-2 | TRBV2 | CASSIQGDGYTF
NA | TRBJ2-2 | TRBV9 | CASTGDRGRFAGELFF
NA | TRBJ2-5 | TRBV7-2 | CASSLGSRRGGLETQYF
NA | TRBJ1-1 | TRBV11-2 | CASSLVGGKTEAFF
NA | TRBJ1-1 | TRBV7-2 | CASRSTMNTEAFF
NA | TRBJ2-7 | TRBV28 | CASSLNLGQGTYEQYF
few | TRBJ2-7 | TRBV6-5 | CATAGQGSTYEQYF
NA | TRBJ2-7 | TRBV29-1 | CSVSAGGRYEQYF
NA | TRBJ2-1 | TRBV5-6 | CASSPPHRGGNEQFF
NA | TRBJ1-2 | TRBV7-8 | CASSSEQDRGRWGYTF
NA | TRBJ1-2 | TRBV6-5 | CASTPTGTTSGYTF
NA | TRBJ2-3 | TRBV5-6 | CASSQVAGGSTDTQYF
NA | TRBJ2-1 | TRBV30 | CAWGGTVNNEQFF
NA | TRBJ1-1 | TRBV6-4 | CASSAQGAGTEAFF
NA | TRBJ2-3 | TRBV9 | CASSVGVQAGDTQYF